The clone carrying this TCR beta chain is large (0.1 to 1%) by share. Its antigen is still unknown. Germline V gene data show CDR1 as SGHTA and CDR2 as FQGTGA. Trimming stripped 5 bases from V and 8 bases from J, with 16 bases between. The CDR3 has 14 residues. TCR libraries were prepared from around 15 ng of total RNA with the QIAseq Immune Repertoire TCR panel. One entry per CDR3 protein results from TCRdb running MiXCR on the reads. This sample has a few hundred distinct CDR3 sequences, with 7.2% found just once. The record originates from a study of circulating CD8 cells and anti-PD-1 response in melanoma. Whole-study results and caveats: Diversity ranked highest in DNEG and lowest in TIGIT subsets. Under 7% of TRB clonotypes were shared between subsets at M1.

Live CD3+CD8+TCRalphabeta+ cells were sorted into four subsets by PD-1 and/or TIGIT. The V and J genes are TRBV7-3 and TRBJ2-1, with D perhaps TRBD2 (5 bases). Source: CD8+ T cells from PBMCs, taken at baseline or after one month of anti-PD-1 therapy (not recorded which). This sequence originates from a human donor with melanoma. The CDR3 reads CASSPGLYAYEQFF. CDR3 in DNA: TGTGCCAGCAGCCCCGGACTGTACGCCTATGAGCAGTTCTTC.